The 2 T cell receptor beta chains listed next were all sequenced from one sample in a study of blood T cell repertoires in COVID-19. Sequencing used immunoSEQ multiplex PCR; TCRdb keeps in-frame clones, though not all of them. The sample has about 360,000 clones, approximately 85% seen once. Source material: PBMCs or T cells enriched from blood (not recorded which). The receptor set was obtained from a woman aged 40 to 50 with acute COVID-19.

This chain links TRBV29-1 with TRBJ1-2; tentative D call: TRBD1 (5 bases). Trimming took 6 bases from V and 6 from J, leaving 17 bases between them. The CDR3 length is 13 residues. Looked up from germline, CDR1 is SQVTM and CDR2 is ANQGSEA. CDR3 region: CSVGAGRGNGYTF. The CDR3 region has the DNA TGCAGCGTCGGCGCGGGGCGAGGAAATGGCTACACCTTC.

V usage is TRBV10-3 and J usage is TRBJ2-7, with D possibly being TRBD1 (5 bases). The germline V gene has CDR1 ENHRY and CDR2 SYGVKD. Trimming took 0 bases from V and 3 from J, leaving 18 bases between them. The CDR3 is 17 amino acids. The CDR3 bases are TGTGCCATCAGTGAGTCGGCCCCGGGCAGGGCGGACTACGAGCAGTACTTC. This translates into CAISESAPGRADYEQYF.